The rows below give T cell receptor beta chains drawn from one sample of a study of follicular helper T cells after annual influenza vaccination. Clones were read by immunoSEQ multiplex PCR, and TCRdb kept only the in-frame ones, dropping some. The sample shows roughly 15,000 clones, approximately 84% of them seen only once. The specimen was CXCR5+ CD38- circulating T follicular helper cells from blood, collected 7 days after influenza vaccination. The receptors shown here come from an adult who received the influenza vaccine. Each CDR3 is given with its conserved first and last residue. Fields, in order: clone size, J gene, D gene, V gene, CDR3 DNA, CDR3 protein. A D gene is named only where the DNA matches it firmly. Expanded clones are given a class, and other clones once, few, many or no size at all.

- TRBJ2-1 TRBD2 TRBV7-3 TGTGCCAGCAGCCGGGCGAGCGGGGGGGGCTCCTACAATGAGCAGTTCTTC CASSRASGGGSYNEQFF
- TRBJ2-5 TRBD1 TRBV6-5 TGTGCCAGCACTGTGGGACAGGGGGCGCGCAAGCAGTACTTC CASTVGQGARKQYF
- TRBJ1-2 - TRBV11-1 TGTGCCAGCAGCGCGGCTAACTATGGCTACACCTTC CASSAANYGYTF
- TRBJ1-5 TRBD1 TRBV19 TGTGCCACCCTTCCGCTGGGGACAGGGAACAATCAGCCCCAGCATTTT CATLPLGTGNNQPQHF
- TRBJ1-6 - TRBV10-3 TGTGCCATCAGAGCGGCCTATAATTCACCCCTCCACTTT CAIRAAYNSPLHF
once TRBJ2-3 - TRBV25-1 TGTGCCAGCAGATCCCCTGGACTCTCAGATACGCAGTATTTT CASRSPGLSDTQYF
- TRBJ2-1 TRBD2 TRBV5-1 TGCGCCAGCAGGAGAGCGGGGGGGCTTAACAATGAGCAGTTCTTC CASRRAGGLNNEQFF
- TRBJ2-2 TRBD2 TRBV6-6 TGTGCCAGCAGTCTTACTAGCGGGAGGACCGGGGAGCTGTTTTTT CASSLTSGRTGELFF
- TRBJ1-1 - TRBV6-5 TGTGCCAGCAGTTACCAAGGGCGGACAGCAGAAGCTTTCTTT CASSYQGRTAEAFF
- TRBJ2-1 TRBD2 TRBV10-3 TGTGCCATCAGCGGGACTAGCATGTACAATGAGCAGTTCTTC CAISGTSMYNEQFF
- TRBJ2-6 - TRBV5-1 TGCGCCAGCAGCTTGGGGTGGGGCGGCGACAGTGCTTCTGGGGCCAACGTCCTGACTTTC CASSLGWGGDSASGANVLTF
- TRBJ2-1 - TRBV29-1 TGCAGCGTTAAAATCATCAATGAGCAGTTCTTC CSVKIINEQFF
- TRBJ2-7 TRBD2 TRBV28 TGTGCCAGCAGTGAGCCCACTAGCGGGAGGTTCCACGAGCAGTACTTC CASSEPTSGRFHEQYF
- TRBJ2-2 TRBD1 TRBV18 TGTGCCAGCTCGAGGACAGGGAACACCGGGGAGCTGTTTTTT CASSRTGNTGELFF
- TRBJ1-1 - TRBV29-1 TGCAGCGTGCAGGGTTTGGGGACTGAAGCTTTCTTT CSVQGLGTEAFF
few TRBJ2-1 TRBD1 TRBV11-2 TGTGCCAGCAGCTTCACAGGGGGAAATAAGGGTGAGCAGTTCTTC CASSFTGGNKGEQFF
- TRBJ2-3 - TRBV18 TGTGCCAGCTCACCATTCCAGTCCGAAGATACGCAGTATTTT CASSPFQSEDTQYF
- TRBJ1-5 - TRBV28 TGTGCCACCTGGGGGAGGACGGAAAGCAATCAGCCCCAGCATTTT CATWGRTESNQPQHF
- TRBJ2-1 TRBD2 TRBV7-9 TGTGCCAGCAGCTTAGCAGGGACTAGCGGCAATGAGCAGTTCTTC CASSLAGTSGNEQFF
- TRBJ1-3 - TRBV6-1 TGTGCCAGCAGTTCCCAAGCCTATGGAAACACCATATATTTT CASSSQAYGNTIYF